The rows below give T cell receptor beta chains drawn from one sample of a study of cytomegalovirus exposure and HLA in healthy donors. The method was immunoSEQ multiplex PCR; TCRdb's version includes in-frame clones alone and lacks a portion of them. This table has about 120,000 clones, 74% appearing once. Sequenced input: PBMCs. These receptor sequences come from a human donor in good health. CDR3s include the opening cysteine and the closing phenylalanine or tryptophan. A D gene is named only where the DNA matches it firmly. Size is omitted from some rows. Given values are once, few, many or a class for expanded clones.

v_call: TRBV28
clone_size: NA
j_call: TRBJ1-5
d_call: TRBD1
cdr3_aa: CASSIGQGRYQPQHF

v_call: TRBV29-1
clone_size: NA
j_call: TRBJ2-4
d_call: TRBD1
cdr3_aa: CSVGDRGNIQYF

v_call: TRBV6-1
clone_size: few
j_call: TRBJ2-3
d_call: TRBD1
cdr3_aa: CASSAGTGSTDTQYF

v_call: TRBV4-3
clone_size: NA
j_call: TRBJ2-2
d_call: NA
cdr3_aa: CASSSRDFLRGTGELFF

v_call: TRBV7-2
clone_size: NA
j_call: TRBJ1-3
d_call: NA
cdr3_aa: CASSLDPGGGRTIYF

v_call: TRBV5-1
clone_size: NA
j_call: TRBJ1-6
d_call: NA
cdr3_aa: CASSLNGQRGNSPLHF

v_call: TRBV6-5
clone_size: NA
j_call: TRBJ1-2
d_call: NA
cdr3_aa: CASSPGYGYTF

v_call: TRBV28
clone_size: NA
j_call: TRBJ2-7
d_call: TRBD2
cdr3_aa: CASSYPGLAGGYYEQYF

v_call: TRBV13
clone_size: NA
j_call: TRBJ2-5
d_call: TRBD2
cdr3_aa: CASMSGGAVETQYF

v_call: TRBV5-4
clone_size: NA
j_call: TRBJ2-7
d_call: TRBD2
cdr3_aa: CASSFSLAGSNEQYF

v_call: TRBV7-9
clone_size: NA
j_call: TRBJ1-6
d_call: NA
cdr3_aa: CASSLVENSPPHF